The clone carrying this TCR beta chain was seen ten or more times. Amplification targeted TCR beta CDR3 regions from RNA transcripts. A set of HTBI primers served as the primers for a first-round RT-PCR of the TCR CDR3. Using its own MiXCR run on the multiplex PCR reads, TCRdb lists one record per CDR3 protein. The sample records about 350,000 distinct CDR3 sequences, over 15% being singletons. The record originates from a study of T cells in Graves' hyperthyroidism and ophthalmopathy. Study-level background: Blood was drawn when the patient was first diagnosed and still untreated.

The CDR3 has 14 residues. Germline-derived CDR1 and CDR2 are SGHVS and FQNEAQ. Trimming removed 5 bases at V and 3 bases at J, with 14 bases between. When ophthalmopathy did not progress within 18 months, Graves' hyperthyroidism was considered stable. Any patient presenting with uncontrolled infection, other autoimmune disease, pregnancy or lactation was left out. The source of the PBMCs was around 9 ml of fresh peripheral blood. This TCR came from a woman aged 18-30 years with Graves' hyperthyroidism. Source material: blood. This sequence joins TRBV7-8 and TRBJ2-7, with D possibly called TRBD1 or TRBD2 (5 bases each). CDR3 coding DNA: TGTGCCAGCAGCCTCCGGGACCTCTACTACGAGCAGTACTTC. Translating it yields CASSLRDLYYEQYF.